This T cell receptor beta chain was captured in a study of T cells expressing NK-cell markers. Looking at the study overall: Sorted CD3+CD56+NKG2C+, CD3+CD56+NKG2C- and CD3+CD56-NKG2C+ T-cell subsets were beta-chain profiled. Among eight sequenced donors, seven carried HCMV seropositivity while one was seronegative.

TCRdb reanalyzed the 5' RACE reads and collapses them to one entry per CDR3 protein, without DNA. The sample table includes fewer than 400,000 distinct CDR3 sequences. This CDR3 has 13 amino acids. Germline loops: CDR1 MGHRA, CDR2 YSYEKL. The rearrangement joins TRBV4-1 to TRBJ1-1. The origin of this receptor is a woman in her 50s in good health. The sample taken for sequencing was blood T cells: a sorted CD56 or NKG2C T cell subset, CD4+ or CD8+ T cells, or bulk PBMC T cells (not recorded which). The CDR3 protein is CASSQHTNTEAFF.